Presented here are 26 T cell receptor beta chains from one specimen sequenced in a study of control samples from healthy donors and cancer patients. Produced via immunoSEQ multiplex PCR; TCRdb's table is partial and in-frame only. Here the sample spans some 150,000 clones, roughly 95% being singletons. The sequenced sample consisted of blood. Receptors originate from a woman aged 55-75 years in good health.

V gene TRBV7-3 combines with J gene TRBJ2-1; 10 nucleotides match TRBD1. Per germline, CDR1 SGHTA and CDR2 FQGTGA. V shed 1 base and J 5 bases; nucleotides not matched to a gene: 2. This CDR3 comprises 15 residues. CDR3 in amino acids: CASSLRDRGNNEQFF. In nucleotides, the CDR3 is TGTGCCAGCAGCTTAAGGGACAGGGGTAACAATGAGCAGTTCTTC.

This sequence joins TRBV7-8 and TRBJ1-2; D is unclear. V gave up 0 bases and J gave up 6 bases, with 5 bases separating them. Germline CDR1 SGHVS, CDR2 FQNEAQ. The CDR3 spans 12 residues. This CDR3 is CASSLAKDGYTF. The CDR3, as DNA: TGTGCCAGCAGCTTAGCGAAGGATGGCTACACCTTC.

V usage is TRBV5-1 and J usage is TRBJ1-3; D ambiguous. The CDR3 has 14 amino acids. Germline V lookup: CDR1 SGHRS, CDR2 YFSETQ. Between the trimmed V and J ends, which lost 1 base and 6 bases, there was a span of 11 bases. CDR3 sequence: CASSLSSTENTIYF. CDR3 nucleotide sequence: TGCGCCAGCAGCTTGTCATCGACGGAAAACACCATATATTTT.

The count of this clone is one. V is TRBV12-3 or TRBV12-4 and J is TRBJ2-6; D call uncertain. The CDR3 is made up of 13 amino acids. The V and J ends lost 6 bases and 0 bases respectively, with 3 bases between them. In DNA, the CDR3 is TGTGCCAGCAGGAACTCTGGGGCCAACGTCCTGACTTTC. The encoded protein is CASRNSGANVLTF.

CDR3 nucleotides: TGCGCCAGCAGCCAAGAAAACGCTTGGGATACGCAGTATTTT. It specifies CASSQENAWDTQYF. J is TRBJ2-3 and V is TRBV4-3; the D is unclear. Trimming took 0 bases from V and 6 from J, leaving 10 bases between them. Germline loops: CDR1 LGHNA, CDR2 YSLEER. CDR3 length: 14 residues.

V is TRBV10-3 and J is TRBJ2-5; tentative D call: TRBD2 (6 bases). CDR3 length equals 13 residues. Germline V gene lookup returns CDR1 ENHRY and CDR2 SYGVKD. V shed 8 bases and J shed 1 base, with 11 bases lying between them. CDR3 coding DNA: TGTGCCATCCAGTCCGGGGGCCAAGAGACCCAGTACTTC. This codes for CAIQSGGQETQYF.

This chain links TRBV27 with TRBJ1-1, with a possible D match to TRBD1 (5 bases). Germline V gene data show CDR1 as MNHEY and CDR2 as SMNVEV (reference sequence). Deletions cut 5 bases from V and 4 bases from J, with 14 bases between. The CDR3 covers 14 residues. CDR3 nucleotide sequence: TGTGCCAGCAGTCTGCGGACGGGGGGCACTGAAGCTTTCTTT. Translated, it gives CASSLRTGGTEAFF.

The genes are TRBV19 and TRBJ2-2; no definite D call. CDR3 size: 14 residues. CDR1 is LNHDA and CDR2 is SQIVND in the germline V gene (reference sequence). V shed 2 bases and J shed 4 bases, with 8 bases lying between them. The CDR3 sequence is CASSIQDGTGELFF. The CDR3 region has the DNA TGTGCCAGTAGTATACAGGATGGCACCGGGGAGCTGTTTTTT.

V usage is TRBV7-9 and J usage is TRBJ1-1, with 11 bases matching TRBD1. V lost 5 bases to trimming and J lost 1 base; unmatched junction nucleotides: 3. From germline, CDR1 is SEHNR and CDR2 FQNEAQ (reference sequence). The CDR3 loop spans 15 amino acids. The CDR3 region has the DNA TGTGCCAGCAGCGGGGACAGGGGGACGAACACTGAAGCTTTCTTT. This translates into CASSGDRGTNTEAFF.

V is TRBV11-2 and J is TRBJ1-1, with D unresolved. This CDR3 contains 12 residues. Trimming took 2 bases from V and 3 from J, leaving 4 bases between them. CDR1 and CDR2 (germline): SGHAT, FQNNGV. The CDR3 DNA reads TGTGCCAGCAGCTTAAGTTACACTGAAGCTTTCTTT. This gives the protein CASSLSYTEAFF.

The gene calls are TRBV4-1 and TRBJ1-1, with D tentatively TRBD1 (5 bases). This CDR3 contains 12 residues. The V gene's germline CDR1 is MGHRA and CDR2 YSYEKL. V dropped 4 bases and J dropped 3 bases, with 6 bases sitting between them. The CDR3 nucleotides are TGCGCCAGCAGCCGAGGGGACACTGAAGCTTTCTTT. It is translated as CASSRGDTEAFF.

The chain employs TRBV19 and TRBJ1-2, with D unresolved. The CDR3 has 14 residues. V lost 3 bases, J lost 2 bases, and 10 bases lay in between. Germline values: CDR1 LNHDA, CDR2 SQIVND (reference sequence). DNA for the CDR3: TGTGCCAGTAGTATCTTGGATCTAAACTATGGCTACACCTTC. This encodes CASSILDLNYGYTF.

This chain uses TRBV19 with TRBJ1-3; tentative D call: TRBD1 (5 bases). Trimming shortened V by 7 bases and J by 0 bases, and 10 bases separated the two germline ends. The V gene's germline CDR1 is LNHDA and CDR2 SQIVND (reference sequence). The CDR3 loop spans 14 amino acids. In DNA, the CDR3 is TGTGCCAGTACCTTAGGGGACTCTGGAAACACCATATATTTT. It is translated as CASTLGDSGNTIYF.

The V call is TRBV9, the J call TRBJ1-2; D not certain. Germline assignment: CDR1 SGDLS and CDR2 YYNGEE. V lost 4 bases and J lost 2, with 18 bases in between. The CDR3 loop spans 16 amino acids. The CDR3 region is CASSTTTRPVNYGYTF. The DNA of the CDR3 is TGTGCCAGCAGCACCACTACCAGACCGGTAAACTATGGCTACACCTTC.

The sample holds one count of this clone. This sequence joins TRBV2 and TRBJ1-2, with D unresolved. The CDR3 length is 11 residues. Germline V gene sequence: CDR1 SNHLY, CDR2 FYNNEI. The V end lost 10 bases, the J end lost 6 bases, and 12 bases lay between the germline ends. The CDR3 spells CATSGEHGYTF. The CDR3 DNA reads TGTGCCACCTCCGGGGAGCATGGCTACACCTTC.

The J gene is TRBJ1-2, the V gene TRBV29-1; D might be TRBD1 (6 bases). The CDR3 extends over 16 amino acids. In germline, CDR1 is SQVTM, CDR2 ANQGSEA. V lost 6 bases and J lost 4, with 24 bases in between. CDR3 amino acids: CSVSIGGPRLSYGYTF. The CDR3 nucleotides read TGCAGCGTCAGTATAGGGGGTCCTCGCCTTTCCTATGGCTACACCTTC.

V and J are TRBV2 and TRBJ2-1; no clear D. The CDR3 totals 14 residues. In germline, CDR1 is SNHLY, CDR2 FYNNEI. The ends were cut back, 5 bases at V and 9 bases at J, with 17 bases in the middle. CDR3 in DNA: TGTGCCAGCAGTCCAAAAGTCCTTTGGGGTGAGCAGTTCTTC. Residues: CASSPKVLWGEQFF.

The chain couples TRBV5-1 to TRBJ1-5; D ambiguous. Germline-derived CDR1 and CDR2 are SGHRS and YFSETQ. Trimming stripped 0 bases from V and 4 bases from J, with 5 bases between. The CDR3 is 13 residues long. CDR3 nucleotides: TGCGCCAGCAGCTTGGTAGGGAATCAGCCCCAGCATTTT. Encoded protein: CASSLVGNQPQHF.

The CDR3 DNA follows: TGTGCCAGCAGTTTGCTATCAGGGCATAGAAACACTGAAGCTTTCTTT. This sequence encodes CASSLLSGHRNTEAFF. V usage is TRBV27 and J usage is TRBJ1-1, with a possible D match to TRBD1 (5 bases). Germline V lookup: CDR1 MNHEY, CDR2 SMNVEV (reference sequence). The length of the CDR3 is 16 residues. V gave up 3 bases and J gave up 2 bases, with 16 bases separating them.

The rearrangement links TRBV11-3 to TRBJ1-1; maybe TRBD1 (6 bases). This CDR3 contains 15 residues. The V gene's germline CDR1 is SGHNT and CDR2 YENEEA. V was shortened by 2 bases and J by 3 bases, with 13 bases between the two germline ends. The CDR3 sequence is CASSLRAGDHTEAFF. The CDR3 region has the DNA TGTGCCAGCAGCTTAAGGGCAGGGGATCACACTGAAGCTTTCTTT. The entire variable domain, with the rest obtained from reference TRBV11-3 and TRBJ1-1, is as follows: EAGVVQSPRYKIIEKKQPVAFWCNPISGHNTLYWYLQNLGQGPELLIRYENEEAVDDSQLPKDRFSAERLKGVDSTLKIQPAELGDSAVYLCASSLRAGDHTEAFFGQGTRLTVV.

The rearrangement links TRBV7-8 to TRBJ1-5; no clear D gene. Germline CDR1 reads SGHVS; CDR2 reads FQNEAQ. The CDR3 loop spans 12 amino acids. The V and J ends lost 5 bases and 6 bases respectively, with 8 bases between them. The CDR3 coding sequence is TGTGCCAGCAGCCGATCGGGTCAGCCCCAGCATTTT. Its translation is CASSRSGQPQHF.

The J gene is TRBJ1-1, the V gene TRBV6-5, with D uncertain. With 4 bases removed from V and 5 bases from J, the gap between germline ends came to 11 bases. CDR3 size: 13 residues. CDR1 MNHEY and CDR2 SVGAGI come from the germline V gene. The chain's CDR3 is CASSSMFATEAFF. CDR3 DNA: TGTGCCAGCAGTTCGATGTTCGCTACTGAAGCTTTCTTT.

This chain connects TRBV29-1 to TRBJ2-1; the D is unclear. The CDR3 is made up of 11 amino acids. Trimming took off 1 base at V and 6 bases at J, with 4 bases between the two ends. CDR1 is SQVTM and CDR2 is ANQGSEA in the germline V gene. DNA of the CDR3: TGCAGCGTTGAAGGGGGCAATGAGCAGTTCTTC. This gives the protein CSVEGGNEQFF.

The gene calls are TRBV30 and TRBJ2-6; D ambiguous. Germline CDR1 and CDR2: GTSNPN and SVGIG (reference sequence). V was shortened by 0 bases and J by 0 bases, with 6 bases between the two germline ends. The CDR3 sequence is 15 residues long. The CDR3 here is CAWSVTFSGANVLTF. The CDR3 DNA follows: TGTGCCTGGAGTGTCACCTTCTCTGGGGCCAACGTCCTGACTTTC.

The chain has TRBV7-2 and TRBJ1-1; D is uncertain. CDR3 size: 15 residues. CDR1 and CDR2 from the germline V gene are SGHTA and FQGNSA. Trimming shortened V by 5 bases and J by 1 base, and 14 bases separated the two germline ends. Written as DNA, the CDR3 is TGTGCCAGCAGCACAGTAGGAGCCAAGAACACTGAAGCTTTCTTT. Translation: CASSTVGAKNTEAFF.

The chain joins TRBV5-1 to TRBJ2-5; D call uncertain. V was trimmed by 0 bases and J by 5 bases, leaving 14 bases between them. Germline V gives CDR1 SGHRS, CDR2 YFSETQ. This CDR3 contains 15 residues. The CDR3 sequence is CASSLANADGETQYF. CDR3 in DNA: TGCGCCAGCAGCTTGGCCAATGCGGACGGGGAGACCCAGTACTTC. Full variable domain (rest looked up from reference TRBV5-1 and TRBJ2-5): KAGVTQTPRYLIKTRGQQVTLSCSPISGHRSVSWYQQTPGQGLQFLFEYFSETQRNKGNFPGRFSGRQFSNSRSEMNVSTLELGDSALYLCASSLANADGETQYFGPGTRLLVL.